Presented here are 13 T cell receptor beta chains from one specimen sequenced in a study of T cells after yellow fever vaccination (dated by TCRdb to 2018 to 2020). The library was made by 5' RACE. This sample was sequenced with an Illumina HiSeq 2500. The public reads were run again by TCRdb, first through fastp at Q25 and then through MiXCR, and only productive beta chains were kept. Every CDR3 protein is listed once, alongside the most common genes and DNA of its rows. The sample yields some 73,000 distinct CDR3 sequences; approximately 8% were counted once. The ten largest account for approximately 42% of the sample. The treatment or condition label of this sample denotes: live attenuated yellow fever vaccine strain. The sequencing here drew on CD8+ T cells sorted from PBMCs, taken on the day of the yellow fever booster vaccination. These receptors were taken from a man in his thirties or forties who received the YFV17D yellow fever vaccine.

The table lists this clonotype with many counts. The chain links TRBV11-2 to TRBJ2-5; D possibly matches TRBD1 or TRBD2 (6 bases each). The CDR3 consists of 14 residues. CDR1 is SGHAT, CDR2 FQNNGV, per germline. V lost 2 bases, J lost 5 bases, and 12 bases lay in between. The CDR3 DNA reads TGTGCCAGCAGCTTAACTCCGGGGGCGGAGACCCAGTACTTC. Encoded protein: CASSLTPGAETQYF.

The chain combines TRBV20-1 with TRBJ1-4; D is perhaps TRBD1 (5 bases). The germline V and J ends were trimmed by 1 base and 8 bases, with 17 bases remaining between them. This CDR3 contains 15 residues. CDR1 and CDR2 (germline): DFQATT, SNEGSKA (reference sequence). This CDR3 is CSARGGLWPKEKLFF. The CDR3 nucleotides are TGCAGTGCTAGAGGGGGACTATGGCCCAAAGAAAAACTGTTTTTT.

The rearrangement links TRBV7-2 to TRBJ2-5; TRBD2 aligns across 7 bases. The germline CDR1 and CDR2 sequences are SGHTA and FQGNSA. The CDR3 is made up of 16 amino acids. The junction had 17 bases not matched to a gene; V was cut back by 10 bases and J by 3 bases. The CDR3 DNA is TGTGCCACCCCCCCCCTCGGCCTCCTAGCGGAAGAGACCCAGTACTTC. Translated, it gives CATPPLGLLAEETQYF. Full variable domain (remainder filled in from reference TRBV7-2 and TRBJ2-5): GAGVSQSPSNKVTEKGKDVELRCDPISGHTALYWYRQSLGQGLEFLIYFQGNSAPDKSGLPSDRFSAERTGGSVSTLTIQRTQQEDSAVYLCATPPLGLLAEETQYFGPGTRLLVL.

Only a few counts were recorded for this clonotype. The chain combines TRBV29-1 with TRBJ2-5; 8 bases map to TRBD2. Germline-derived CDR1 and CDR2 are SQVTM and ANQGSEA. The CDR3 extends over 13 amino acids. With 7 bases clipped from V and 5 bases from J, the junction kept 9 bases outside the gene matches. The CDR3 DNA sequence: TGCAGCGCCGATAGCGGGACGGGGGAGACCCAGTACTTC. Translation: CSADSGTGETQYF.

This chain joins TRBV15 and TRBJ2-7, with D perhaps TRBD2 (6 bases). The CDR3 is 13 amino acids. Germline loops: CDR1 LNHNV, CDR2 YYDKDF (reference sequence). V lost 8 bases and J lost 3, with 14 bases in between. The CDR3 is CATGGRRGYEQYF. The CDR3, as DNA: TGTGCCACCGGCGGGCGGCGGGGCTACGAGCAGTACTTC.

This clonotype showed up just a few times. The chain uses TRBV12-3 or TRBV12-4 and TRBJ2-7, with D hard to call. The ends were cut back, 4 bases at V and 6 bases at J, with 13 bases in the middle. The CDR3 runs 13 residues. The CDR3 sequence is CASSSGPGGEQYF. The CDR3 DNA is TGTGCCAGCAGTTCCGGGCCAGGCGGCGAGCAGTACTTC.

V is TRBV20-1 and J is TRBJ2-7; no reliable D call. V lost 1 base and J 4 bases, leaving 8 bases between the germline ends. Germline V gene lookup returns CDR1 DFQATT and CDR2 SNEGSKA (reference sequence). The CDR3 runs to 12 residues. CDR3 residues: CSARGQTYEQYF. DNA of the CDR3: TGCAGTGCTAGAGGGCAAACGTACGAGCAGTACTTC.

About this clonotype itself: A much larger clonotype is one base distant, so this may be a read error. The chain combines TRBV6-5 with TRBJ2-7, with 8 bases that match TRBD1. The CDR3 contains 14 residues. Germline CDR1 is MNHEY and CDR2 is SVGAGI. CDR3 sequence: CASSYSGGSYEQHF. CDR3 nucleotides: TGTGCCAGCAGTTATTCAGGGGGCTCCTACGAGCAGCACTTC.

This clonotype was seen a few times. The genes are TRBV20-1 and TRBJ2-1; TRBD2 might be the D (6 bases). V lost 3 bases and J lost 4, with 19 bases in between. The CDR3 runs to 16 residues. CDR1 is DFQATT and CDR2 is SNEGSKA in the germline V gene (reference sequence). The chain's CDR3 is CSARGRGGRFYNEQFF. The CDR3 nucleotides read TGCAGTGCTAGGGGGCGGGGTGGGAGATTTTACAATGAGCAGTTCTTC.

This clonotype was recorded at least ten times. The chain has TRBV1 and TRBJ2-5. TRBV1 corresponds to a pseudogene. The CDR3 sequence is 13 residues long. CDR3 bases: TGCACCAGCAGCCAAGATTTCCAAGAGACCCAGTACTTC. Residues: CTSSQDFQETQYF.

This clonotype was picked up a small number of times. The V gene is TRBV4-3, the J gene TRBJ2-5, with 8 bases aligning to TRBD1. CDR3 length: 15 residues. The germline V gene encodes CDR1 LGHNA and CDR2 YSLEER. V trimming: 2 bases; J trimming: 5 bases; junction bases outside the gene matches: 7. CDR3 bases: TGCGCCAGCAGCCAAACCCCAGGGGGCGCGGAGACCCAGTACTTC. As protein: CASSQTPGGAETQYF.

This clonotype showed up many times. The V call is TRBV28, the J call TRBJ2-1; 9 positions match TRBD2. Germline V gene lookup returns CDR1 MDHEN and CDR2 SYDVKM. V shed 2 bases, J shed 8 bases, and the junction held 16 bases outside the gene matches. The CDR3 is made up of 18 amino acids. The CDR3 is CASSLPLGREGLGYEQFF. DNA for the CDR3: TGTGCCAGCAGTTTACCTTTGGGGCGGGAGGGCCTTGGGTATGAGCAGTTCTTC. The whole variable domain, remainder taken from reference TRBV28 and TRBJ2-1, is DVKVTQSSRYLVKRTGEKVFLECVQDMDHENMFWYRQDPGLGLRLIYFSYDVKMKEKGDIPEGYSVSREKKERFSLILESASTNQTSMYLCASSLPLGREGLGYEQFFGPGTRLTVL.

V is TRBV5-6 and J is TRBJ2-4, with 7 positions matching TRBD2. This CDR3 has 17 residues. Trimming took 0 bases from V and 9 from J; bases not matched to a gene: 15. Looked up from germline, CDR1 is SGHDT and CDR2 is YYEEEE. The CDR3 DNA is TGTGCCAGCAGCTTGGTGGTTAGCGCGATGGGGGGGAGCATTCAGTACTTC. Its translation: CASSLVVSAMGGSIQYF.